This T cell receptor (beta chain) was sequenced in a study of siplizumab effects on memory and regulatory T cells. Regarding the study as a whole: The drug siplizumab significantly decreased the alloreactive sequences that could be traced to unstimulated CD4+ memory cells.

Turning to this clone: As yet, its antigen is unknown.

CDR3 size: 13 residues. Per the germline V gene, CDR1 is SQVTM and CDR2 is ANQGSEA. Trimming at V came to 5 bases and at J to 6 bases, leaving 10 bases not matched to a gene. Sequenced by immunoSEQ multiplex PCR; TCRdb stores in-frame clones only, minus some. The table shows roughly 40,000 clones, with roughly 90% occurring only once. The chain links TRBV29-1 to TRBJ2-7, with 7 bases that match TRBD1. Source material: naive CD4+ T cells sorted from blood. The TCR originated in a human donor in good health. The CDR3: CSVSSGGIREQYF. CDR3 DNA sequence: TGCAGCGTTTCGTCAGGGGGAATCCGCGAGCAGTACTTC.